This T cell receptor (beta chain) was retrieved from a study of T cells after posttransplantation cyclophosphamide. Points from the study as a whole: Blood and skin or GI T cell repertoires showed limited TRB overlap. Donor CD8+ memory clones often dominated recipient blood repertoires at later times.

Of note for this clone: Antigen: not known.

Using immunoSEQ multiplex PCR, the repertoire was profiled, and TCRdb retains in-frame clones only, with some absent. In the table there are about 16,000 clones, around 87% of which are singletons. Controls had myeloablative marrow grafts with methotrexate and calcineurin inhibitor, sampled at 1 year. V lost 0 bases and J lost 5, with 17 bases in between. The CDR3 has 17 amino acids. Germline V gives CDR1 LNHNV, CDR2 YYDKDF (reference sequence). The V and J genes are TRBV15 and TRBJ1-5; the D is unclear. The input for sequencing was PBMCs, taken after an allogeneic stem cell transplant with a calcineurin inhibitor and methotrexate. The TCR sequence derives from a male patient in his 50s who received an allogeneic stem cell transplant from an unrelated donor, was CMV-positive, and had chronic GVHD only. Certain T cells may be donor cells from the graft. CDR3 loop: CATSRDTAIRRHQPQHF. In DNA, the CDR3 is TGTGCCACCAGCAGAGATACAGCAATCCGGCGACATCAGCCCCAGCATTTT.